One sample yielded the 3 T cell receptor beta chains listed below, sequenced in a study of blood T cell repertoires in COVID-19. The table came from immunoSEQ multiplex PCR; TCRdb's copy has only in-frame clones and leaves some out. The table records about 99,000 clones, about four fifths of them present only once. Source material: peripheral blood. These receptor sequences come from a woman at least 80 years old with active or convalescent COVID-19.

This clone has a handful of counts. V usage is TRBV7-6 and J usage is TRBJ2-3; 15 positions agree with TRBD2. Trimming removed 1 base from V and 1 base from J; junction bases left unmatched: 9. Germline values: CDR1 SGHVS, CDR2 FNYEAQ. This CDR3 region has 20 residues. The CDR3 region is CASSLGGGLAGGHRTDTQYF. In DNA, the CDR3 is TGTGCCAGCAGCTTAGGGGGGGGACTAGCGGGAGGCCACCGCACAGATACGCAGTATTTT. Filled out from reference TRBV7-6 and TRBJ2-3, the complete variable domain reads GAGVSQSPRYKVTKRGQDVALRCDPISGHVSLYWYRQALGQGPEFLTYFNYEAQQDKSGLPNDRFSAERPEGSISTLTIQRTEQRDSAMYRCASSLGGGLAGGHRTDTQYFGPGTRLTVL.

This clone was seen a handful of times. V gene TRBV6-5 combines with J gene TRBJ1-3, with TRBD1 as a possible D gene (6 bases). V was cut by 2 bases and J by 3 bases, with 14 bases left in between. Germline values: CDR1 MNHEY, CDR2 SVGAGI. The length of the CDR3 is 16 residues. The CDR3 loop is CASSYGTGQLGNTIYF. DNA for the CDR3: TGTGCCAGCAGTTACGGGACGGGACAACTTGGAAACACCATATATTTT.

The V and J genes are TRBV28 and TRBJ1-1; TRBD1 aligns across 7 bases. The germline gives CDR1 MDHEN, CDR2 SYDVKM. With V trimmed by 1 base and J by 7 bases, 9 bases remained unmatched. This CDR3 is built from 15 residues. CDR3 coding DNA: TGTGCCAGCAGTTTATCTTTAGGGGGCCATGTTGAAGCTTTCTTT. Translated: CASSLSLGGHVEAFF. The full variable domain, rest sourced from reference TRBV28 and TRBJ1-1, is DVKVTQSSRYLVKRTGEKVFLECVQDMDHENMFWYRQDPGLGLRLIYFSYDVKMKEKGDIPEGYSVSREKKERFSLILESASTNQTSMYLCASSLSLGGHVEAFFGQGTRLTVV.